One and the same sample provided the 28 T cell receptor beta chains below, sequenced in a study of blood T cells in healthy people across ages. A second PCR of about 7 to 12 cycles used a sample-barcoded 5' primer and a J-beta primer mix. TCRdb independently ran MiXCR on the 5' RACE reads; one entry per CDR3 protein. The table has 500,000 to 700,000 distinct CDR3 sequences, less than 35% seen once. Sequencing was carried out using blood. All receptors come from an elderly woman in good health.

This clonotype was observed a few times. The chain employs TRBV20-1 and TRBJ2-3; tentative D call: TRBD2 (5 bases). This CDR3 has 16 residues. V lost 0 bases and J lost 5, with 18 bases in between. Germline lookup yields CDR1 DFQATT and CDR2 SNEGSKA (reference sequence). This chain's CDR3 is CSARDKIGRGGDTQYF. CDR3 DNA sequence: TGCAGTGCTAGAGATAAAATTGGCCGGGGTGGAGATACGCAGTATTTT.

This clonotype came up a few times. V usage is TRBV5-5 and J usage is TRBJ1-2; no clear D gene. This CDR3 region has 15 residues. CDR1 is SGHKS and CDR2 is YYEKEE in the germline V gene (reference sequence). With 4 bases removed from V and 3 bases from J, the gap between germline ends came to 16 bases. The DNA for the CDR3 is TGTGCCAGCAGCCATGGACCCCCGGGAGACTATGGCTACACCTTC. Translation gives CASSHGPPGDYGYTF. Based on the CDR3 plus reference TRBV5-5 and TRBJ1-2, the full variable domain is DAGVTQSPTHLIKTRGQQVTLRCSPISGHKSVSWYQQVLGQGPQFIFQYYEKEERGRGNFPDRFSARQFPNYSSELNVNALLLGDSALYLCASSHGPPGDYGYTFGSGTRLTVV.

At least ten counts were recorded for this clonotype. V gene TRBV20-1 combines with J gene TRBJ2-7; 11 bases agree with TRBD1. Germline assignment: CDR1 DFQATT and CDR2 SNEGSKA (reference sequence). Trimming at V came to 0 bases and at J to 4 bases, leaving 5 bases not matched to a gene. The CDR3 is 15 residues long. CDR3 DNA sequence: TGCAGTGCTAGAGATCCCGGGACAGGGGGGTACGAGCAGTACTTC. Translated, it gives CSARDPGTGGYEQYF.

The table lists this clonotype with many counts. The genes are TRBV7-3 and TRBJ1-4; D unclear. This CDR3 contains 16 residues. V lost 5 bases, J lost 2 bases, and 15 bases lay in between. Looked up from germline, CDR1 is SGHTA and CDR2 is FQGTGA. This CDR3 reads CASSPGPARTNEKLFF. The CDR3 DNA reads TGTGCCAGCAGCCCCGGGCCAGCCAGGACTAATGAAAAACTGTTTTTT.

This clonotype was counted a single time. The chain carries TRBV5-1 and TRBJ2-6; D perhaps matches TRBD2 (6 bases). This CDR3 has 17 residues. V dropped 6 bases and J dropped 0 bases, with 16 bases sitting between them. The germline CDR1 and CDR2 sequences are SGHRS and YFSETQ. CDR3 in DNA: TGCGCCAGCAACCTGGAGGGGATAGGCTCTGGGGCCAACGTCCTGACTTTC. This sequence encodes CASNLEGIGSGANVLTF. The variable domain in full, completed from reference TRBV5-1 and TRBJ2-6, reads KAGVTQTPRYLIKTRGQQVTLSCSPISGHRSVSWYQQTPGQGLQFLFEYFSETQRNKGNFPGRFSGRQFSNSRSEMNVSTLELGDSALYLCASNLEGIGSGANVLTFGAGSRLTVL.

This clonotype was counted ten times or more. The chain combines TRBV6-2 or TRBV6-3 with TRBJ2-7, with 9 bases matching TRBD2. Germline CDR1 and CDR2: MNHEY and SVGEGT. CDR3 length equals 15 residues. The V gene end was trimmed by 6 bases and the J gene end by 3 bases; junction bases not matched to a gene: 9. The CDR3 nucleotides read TGTGCCAGCAGCCCTTTTAGCGGGGGCCTCTACGAGCAGTACTTC. It encodes CASSPFSGGLYEQYF.

This clonotype was detected only a few times. The chain employs TRBV20-1 and TRBJ2-2; D is unclear. The V gene's germline CDR1 is DFQATT and CDR2 SNEGSKA (reference sequence). This CDR3 has 12 amino acids. V was trimmed by 1 base and J by 3 bases, leaving 3 bases between them. The CDR3 region is CSARVHTGELFF. CDR3 coding DNA: TGCAGTGCTAGAGTACACACCGGGGAGCTGTTTTTT.

This chain uses TRBV20-1 with TRBJ1-1, with D possibly TRBD1 on 5 matching bases. Germline loops: CDR1 DFQATT, CDR2 SNEGSKA (reference sequence). The CDR3 spans 14 residues. Trimming cost V 6 bases and J 0 bases, with 14 bases left between them. CDR3 residues: CSAGIGDLNTEAFF. As DNA, the CDR3 is TGCAGTGCGGGGATAGGGGATTTGAACACTGAAGCTTTCTTT.

This clonotype has just a few counts. V gene TRBV10-3 combines with J gene TRBJ2-2; 7 nucleotides align to TRBD1. J was trimmed by 4 bases and V by 8 bases; bases with no gene match: 1. Germline loops: CDR1 ENHRY, CDR2 SYGVKD. The CDR3 contains 12 residues. The CDR3 protein is CAIGQATGELFF. Written as DNA, the CDR3 is TGTGCCATCGGACAGGCCACCGGGGAGCTGTTTTTT.

This clonotype was counted at least ten times. The CDR3 spells CASSLPDGRSYNEQFF. CDR3 sequence (DNA): TGTGCCAGCAGCTTACCGGATGGTCGCTCCTACAATGAGCAGTTCTTC. The genes are TRBV7-2 and TRBJ2-1; no clear D gene. Trimming pared 2 bases from V and 0 bases from J, leaving 11 bases between. The CDR3 spans 16 residues. Germline values: CDR1 SGHTA, CDR2 FQGNSA. Combining the CDR3 with reference TRBV7-2 and TRBJ2-1 gives the whole variable domain GAGVSQSPSNKVTEKGKDVELRCDPISGHTALYWYRQSLGQGLEFLIYFQGNSAPDKSGLPSDRFSAERTGGSVSTLTIQRTQQEDSAVYLCASSLPDGRSYNEQFFGPGTRLTVL.

This clonotype was detected many times. V usage is TRBV7-9 and J usage is TRBJ2-3, with TRBD2 as a possible D gene (7 bases). Germline CDR1 SEHNR, CDR2 FQNEAQ (reference sequence). CDR3 length: 14 amino acids. Trimming took off 5 bases at V and 4 bases at J, with 13 bases between the two ends. The CDR3 region has the DNA TGTGCCAGCAGCGTAGGGGGGGGCGCAGATACGCAGTATTTT. Translation: CASSVGGGADTQYF.

This clonotype was observed at least ten times. The genes are TRBV12-3 or TRBV12-4 and TRBJ2-6; the D is unclear. With 5 bases removed from V and 0 bases from J, the gap between germline ends came to 11 bases. CDR3 length: 16 residues. CDR3: CASSPTSSSGANVLTF. Written as DNA, the CDR3 is TGTGCCAGCAGTCCCACAAGTTCCTCTGGGGCCAACGTCCTGACTTTC.

In this sample, this clonotype turned up many times. This sequence joins TRBV28 and TRBJ2-7; D gene uncertain. Trimming took off 1 base at V and 3 bases at J, with 4 bases between the two ends. The length of the CDR3 is 12 residues. CDR1 is MDHEN, CDR2 SYDVKM, per germline. The CDR3 loop reads CASSLSFYEQYF. The CDR3, as DNA: TGTGCCAGCAGTTTATCATTCTACGAGCAGTACTTC.

This clonotype came up a few times. A much larger clone differs from this one at a single base, so this may be a read error. V and J are TRBV20-1 and TRBJ2-1; no definite D call. The J call may be wrong; the DNA end is better matched by TRBJ2-7. Looked up from germline, CDR1 is DFQATT and CDR2 is SNEGSKA (reference sequence). The CDR3 has 14 amino acids. This CDR3 is CSARWGSSYNEQYF. The CDR3 DNA reads as TGCAGTGCTAGATGGGGTAGCTCCTACAATGAGCAGTACTTC.

With regard to this clonotype: A much larger clone is a single base away; this may be a read error. This chain uses TRBV3-1 with TRBJ1-6; 8 bases fit TRBD1. This CDR3 comprises 15 residues. The germline V gene has CDR1 LGHDT and CDR2 YNNKEL (reference sequence). The CDR3 bases are TGTGCCAGCAGCCAGGAGACAGGGGCGGGTTCACCCCCCCACTTT. The encoded protein is CASSQETGAGSPPHF.

A word on this clonotype: Its ends do not fully match the called genes, so a read error is possible. The rearrangement links TRBV6-6 to TRBJ2-1; the D gene is possibly TRBD2 (6 bases). Looked up from germline, CDR1 is MNHNY and CDR2 is SVGAGI (reference sequence). The CDR3 covers 15 residues. CDR3 sequence (DNA): TGTGCCAGCAGCGCCGGGGGAAGCTCCTACAGTGAGCAGTTCTTC. It encodes CASSAGGSSYSEQFF.

The rearrangement joins TRBV30 to TRBJ1-5; 8 nucleotides line up with TRBD1. The trim removed 6 bases at V and 0 bases at J, leaving 7 bases unmatched. This CDR3 comprises 15 residues. Germline values: CDR1 GTSNPN, CDR2 SVGIG (reference sequence). The CDR3 DNA is TGTGCCTGCGATACAGGGGGTAGTAGCAATCAGCCCCAGCATTTT. Amino acid sequence: CACDTGGSSNQPQHF.

Many counts were recorded for this clonotype. The DNA for the CDR3 is TGCAGTGCGGGAGCGGGACTAGCGGGTCTCCGCCAAGAGACCCAGTACTTC. Encoded protein: CSAGAGLAGLRQETQYF. This rearrangement joins TRBV20-1 to TRBJ2-5; 12 bases agree with TRBD2. The CDR3 is 17 amino acids. Trimming at V came to 6 bases and at J to 1 base, leaving 12 bases not matched to a gene. CDR1 is DFQATT, CDR2 SNEGSKA, per germline (reference sequence).

With regard to this clonotype: A read error may be the cause here, since a much bigger clone is one base away. V usage is TRBV10-3 and J usage is TRBJ2-1; D ambiguous. With the DNA end fitting TRBJ2-7 better, the J assignment may be wrong. This CDR3 comprises 15 residues. CDR1 is ENHRY and CDR2 is SYGVKD in the germline V gene. As DNA, the CDR3 is TGTGCCATCACCGACCGGACGGGCTCCTACAATGAGCAGTACTTC. This codes for CAITDRTGSYNEQYF.

This clonotype was picked up many times. V gene TRBV7-9 combines with J gene TRBJ1-2, with 8 bases matching TRBD1. The germline V gene encodes CDR1 SEHNR and CDR2 FQNEAQ (reference sequence). With V trimmed by 4 bases and J by 0 bases, 4 bases remained unmatched. CDR3 length: 15 amino acids. CDR3 region: CASSSQQGANYGYTF. For the CDR3, the DNA is TGTGCCAGCAGCTCACAACAGGGGGCTAACTATGGCTACACCTTC.

This clonotype was observed a single time. V is TRBV14 and J is TRBJ2-1, with D maybe TRBD1 (5 bases). V lost 4 bases and J 10 bases, leaving 17 bases between the germline ends. Germline V lookup: CDR1 SGHDN, CDR2 FVKESK. There are 14 residues in the CDR3. The CDR3 loop reads CASSPGAALWEQFF. In DNA form, the CDR3 reads TGTGCCAGCAGCCCTGGGGCAGCCTTATGGGAGCAGTTCTTC.

In this sample, this clonotype turned up many times. The chain combines TRBV3-1 with TRBJ2-1; 7 bases match TRBD1. Germline-derived CDR1 and CDR2 are LGHDT and YNNKEL (reference sequence). V was pared by 3 bases and J by 11 bases, with 7 bases of the junction left unmatched. This CDR3 contains 13 residues. The CDR3 bases are TGTGCCAGCAGCCAGGAACAGGGGATTAAGCAGTTCTTC. It specifies CASSQEQGIKQFF.

V usage is TRBV4-1 and J usage is TRBJ2-7; D may be TRBD1 or TRBD2 (6 bases each). The J call may be incorrect, as the DNA end agrees better with TRBJ2-5. Per the germline V gene, CDR1 is MGHRA and CDR2 is YSYEKL. The CDR3 totals 17 residues. CDR3: CASSQDSPGGLGRTQYF. CDR3 coding DNA: TGCGCCAGCAGCCAAGATTCCCCCGGGGGCCTAGGCAGGACCCAGTACTTC.

This clonotype was found many times. The genes are TRBV5-1 and TRBJ1-2, with D uncertain. Germline V gene data show CDR1 as SGHRS and CDR2 as YFSETQ. The CDR3 extends over 11 amino acids. Trimming took 7 bases from V and 0 from J, leaving 4 bases between them. CDR3 region: CASGSNYGYTF. In nucleotides, the CDR3 is TGCGCCAGCGGTTCTAACTATGGCTACACCTTC.

This clonotype showed up just a few times. A much larger clonotype is one base distant, so this may be a read error. The rearrangement joins TRBV6-2 or TRBV6-3 to TRBJ1-2; a weak D match, TRBD1 (5 bases). The ends were cut back, 2 bases at V and 12 bases at J, with 16 bases in the middle. The CDR3 covers 13 residues. Germline CDR1 is MNHEY and CDR2 is SVGEGT. The CDR3 nucleotides are TGTGCCAGCAGTTACGCCGACAGCCGAGGCCACACCTTC. This gives the protein CASSYADSRGHTF.

This chain connects TRBV4-3 to TRBJ1-1; 8 positions agree with TRBD1. Trimming cost V 4 bases and J 1 base; bases outside gene matches: 8. The CDR3 spans 16 residues. Germline CDR1 reads LGHNA; CDR2 reads YSLEER. The CDR3 reads CASSPGQGRPNTEAFF. DNA of the CDR3: TGCGCCAGCAGCCCAGGACAGGGTCGGCCGAACACTGAAGCTTTCTTT.

This clonotype was seen repeatedly, ten times or more. The CDR3, as DNA: TGTGCCAGCAGTACCCCCCGGACAGAGAGGGTATCCTACACCTTC. It specifies CASSTPRTERVSYTF. V gene TRBV6-2 or TRBV6-3 combines with J gene TRBJ1-2; TRBD1 might be the D (6 bases). Germline loops: CDR1 MNHEY, CDR2 SVGEGT. V was clipped by 5 bases and J by 10 bases, with 23 bases between them. This CDR3 spans 15 amino acids.

The chain recombines TRBV9 with TRBJ1-5; 7 nucleotides line up with TRBD1. V was pared by 3 bases and J by 0 bases, with 9 bases of the junction left unmatched. Per the germline V gene, CDR1 is SGDLS and CDR2 is YYNGEE. The CDR3 spans 17 residues. In nucleotides, the CDR3 is TGTGCCAGCAGCGCTCGGGACAGCCCTAATAGCAATCAGCCCCAGCATTTT. Protein: CASSARDSPNSNQPQHF.